The 7 T cell receptor beta chains reported below all come from one sample, sequenced in a study of T cell responses to AZD1222 COVID-19 vaccine (dated by TCRdb to the early 2020s). The label giving this sample's time point can be read as: about 28 days (+/-7) after the second vaccine dose. The library was built by means of the immunoSEQ multiplex PCR assay. TCRdb retrieved this table from immuneACCESS and kept in-frame rearrangements only. Not all clones are present; in checked studies, unresolved V genes account for under half, and no reason is known for the remainder. The sample has roughly 150,000 clones on record, about 90% of them singletons. Around 1% of the sample comes from the top ten. Here the sequenced sample was peripheral blood, taken 28 days after the second AZD1222 dose. These receptors were taken from an adult who received the AZD1222 COVID-19 vaccine.

The chain uses TRBV10-3 and TRBJ1-1, with a possible D match to TRBD1 (5 bases). V was pared by 7 bases and J by 0 bases, with 12 bases between. CDR1 is ENHRY, CDR2 SYGVKD, per germline. The CDR3 contains 14 residues. The CDR3 here is CAITQGGLNTEAFF. The CDR3 nucleotides are TGTGCCATCACCCAGGGAGGGTTGAACACTGAAGCTTTCTTT.

The V and J genes are TRBV5-6 and TRBJ1-5; 7 bases line up with TRBD1. This CDR3 region has 13 residues. V lost 2 bases to trimming and J lost 7 bases; unmatched junction nucleotides: 3. Per germline, CDR1 SGHDT and CDR2 YYEEEE. For the CDR3, the DNA is TGTGCCAGCAGCTTCAGGGGGGGACAGCCCCAGCATTTT. Residues: CASSFRGGQPQHF.

This clone was observed a single time. The chain uses TRBV19 and TRBJ1-5; unclear D gene. The CDR3 loop spans 15 amino acids. Germline CDR1 LNHDA, CDR2 SQIVND (reference sequence). The V and J ends lost 2 bases and 0 bases respectively, with 8 bases between them. This CDR3 reads CASSISGVSNQPQHF. In DNA form, the CDR3 reads TGTGCCAGTAGTATATCCGGGGTTAGCAATCAGCCCCAGCATTTT.

The J gene is TRBJ2-7, the V gene TRBV5-1, with TRBD2 matching 7 bases. The CDR3 consists of 13 residues. The V gene end was trimmed by 5 bases and the J gene end by 6 bases; junction bases not matched to a gene: 8. Germline assignment: CDR1 SGHRS and CDR2 YFSETQ. CDR3 protein: CASRNSGWPEQYF. The DNA of the CDR3 is TGCGCCAGCAGGAATAGCGGGTGGCCCGAGCAGTACTTC.

As DNA, the CDR3 is TGTGCCAGCAGACCCTGGACAGGGGGAAGCGACGAGCAGTACTTC. Translation: CASRPWTGGSDEQYF. The rearrangement joins TRBV27 to TRBJ2-7, with 10 bases that match TRBD1. This CDR3 comprises 15 residues. J lost 5 bases, V lost 6 bases, and 10 bases had no gene match. The germline gives CDR1 MNHEY, CDR2 SMNVEV (reference sequence).

DNA of the CDR3: TGTGCCAGCAGCCGCCAGCTTCAAGAGACCCAGTACTTC. Translating gives CASSRQLQETQYF. The chain uses TRBV11-1 and TRBJ2-5; D is unclear. This CDR3 has 13 amino acids. Germline lookup yields CDR1 SGHAT and CDR2 FQDESV (reference sequence). The V gene lost 5 bases and the J gene lost 2 bases, with 9 bases spanning the gap.

The chain recombines TRBV3-1 (or the pseudogene TRBV3-2) with TRBJ1-5; D is unclear. V shed 0 bases and J shed 2 bases, with 14 bases lying between them. The CDR3 length is 17 residues. The germline V gene has CDR1 LGHDT and CDR2 YNNKEL (reference sequence). CDR3 bases: TGTGCCAGCAGCCAAGATGGGGAGGGCTTAGGCAATCAGCCCCAGCATTTT. This encodes CASSQDGEGLGNQPQHF.